This TCR beta chain was recorded in a study of Graves' ophthalmopathy and Graves' hyperthyroidism. Study conclusions and caveats: Researchers report that a 13-signature model separated ophthalmopathy from stable hyperthyroidism, posting about 88% sensitivity and less than 82% specificity.

Ten or more counts support this clonotype. Its antigen is unknown. Since a much larger clone is just one base distant, this may be a read error. None of the included patients had other autoimmune diseases, uncontrolled infections, pregnancy or lactation, as these led to exclusion. Amplification from RNA transcripts yielded the TCR beta CDR3 regions. In the first round, RT-PCR was carried out with HTBI primers, and a multiplex PCR formed the second round. MiXCR, applied by TCRdb to the multiplex PCR reads, yields one record per CDR3 protein. The data hold 300,000 to 450,000 distinct CDR3 sequences, with approximately 17% observed a single time. The specimen was peripheral blood. The receptor comes from an adult woman with stable Graves' hyperthyroidism.

This CDR3 is CATSDLSRSYGYTF. In DNA form, the CDR3 reads TGTGCCACCAGTGATTTGAGCAGGAGCTATGGCTACACCTTC. The chain links TRBV24-1 to TRBJ1-2; D gene unclear. The germline V gene has CDR1 KGHDR and CDR2 SFDVKD. This CDR3 is 14 amino acids long. V lost 0 bases and J lost 4, with 8 bases in between.